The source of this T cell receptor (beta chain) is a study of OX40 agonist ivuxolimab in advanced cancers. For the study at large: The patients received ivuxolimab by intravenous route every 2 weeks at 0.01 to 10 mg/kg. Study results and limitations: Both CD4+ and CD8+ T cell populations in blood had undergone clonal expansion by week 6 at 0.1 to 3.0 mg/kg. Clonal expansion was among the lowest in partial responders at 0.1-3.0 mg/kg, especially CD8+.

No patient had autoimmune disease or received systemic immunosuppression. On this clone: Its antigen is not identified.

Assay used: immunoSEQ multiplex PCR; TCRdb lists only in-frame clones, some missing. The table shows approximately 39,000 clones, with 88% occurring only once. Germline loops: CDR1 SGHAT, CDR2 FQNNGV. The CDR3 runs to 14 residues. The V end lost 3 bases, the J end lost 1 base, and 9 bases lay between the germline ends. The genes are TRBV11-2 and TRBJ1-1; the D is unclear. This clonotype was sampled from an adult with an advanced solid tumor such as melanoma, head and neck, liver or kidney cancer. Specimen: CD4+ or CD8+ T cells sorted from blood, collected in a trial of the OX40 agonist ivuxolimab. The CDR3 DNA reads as TGTGCCAGCAGCTTTGAAGGGTCGAACACTGAAGCTTTCTTT. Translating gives CASSFEGSNTEAFF.